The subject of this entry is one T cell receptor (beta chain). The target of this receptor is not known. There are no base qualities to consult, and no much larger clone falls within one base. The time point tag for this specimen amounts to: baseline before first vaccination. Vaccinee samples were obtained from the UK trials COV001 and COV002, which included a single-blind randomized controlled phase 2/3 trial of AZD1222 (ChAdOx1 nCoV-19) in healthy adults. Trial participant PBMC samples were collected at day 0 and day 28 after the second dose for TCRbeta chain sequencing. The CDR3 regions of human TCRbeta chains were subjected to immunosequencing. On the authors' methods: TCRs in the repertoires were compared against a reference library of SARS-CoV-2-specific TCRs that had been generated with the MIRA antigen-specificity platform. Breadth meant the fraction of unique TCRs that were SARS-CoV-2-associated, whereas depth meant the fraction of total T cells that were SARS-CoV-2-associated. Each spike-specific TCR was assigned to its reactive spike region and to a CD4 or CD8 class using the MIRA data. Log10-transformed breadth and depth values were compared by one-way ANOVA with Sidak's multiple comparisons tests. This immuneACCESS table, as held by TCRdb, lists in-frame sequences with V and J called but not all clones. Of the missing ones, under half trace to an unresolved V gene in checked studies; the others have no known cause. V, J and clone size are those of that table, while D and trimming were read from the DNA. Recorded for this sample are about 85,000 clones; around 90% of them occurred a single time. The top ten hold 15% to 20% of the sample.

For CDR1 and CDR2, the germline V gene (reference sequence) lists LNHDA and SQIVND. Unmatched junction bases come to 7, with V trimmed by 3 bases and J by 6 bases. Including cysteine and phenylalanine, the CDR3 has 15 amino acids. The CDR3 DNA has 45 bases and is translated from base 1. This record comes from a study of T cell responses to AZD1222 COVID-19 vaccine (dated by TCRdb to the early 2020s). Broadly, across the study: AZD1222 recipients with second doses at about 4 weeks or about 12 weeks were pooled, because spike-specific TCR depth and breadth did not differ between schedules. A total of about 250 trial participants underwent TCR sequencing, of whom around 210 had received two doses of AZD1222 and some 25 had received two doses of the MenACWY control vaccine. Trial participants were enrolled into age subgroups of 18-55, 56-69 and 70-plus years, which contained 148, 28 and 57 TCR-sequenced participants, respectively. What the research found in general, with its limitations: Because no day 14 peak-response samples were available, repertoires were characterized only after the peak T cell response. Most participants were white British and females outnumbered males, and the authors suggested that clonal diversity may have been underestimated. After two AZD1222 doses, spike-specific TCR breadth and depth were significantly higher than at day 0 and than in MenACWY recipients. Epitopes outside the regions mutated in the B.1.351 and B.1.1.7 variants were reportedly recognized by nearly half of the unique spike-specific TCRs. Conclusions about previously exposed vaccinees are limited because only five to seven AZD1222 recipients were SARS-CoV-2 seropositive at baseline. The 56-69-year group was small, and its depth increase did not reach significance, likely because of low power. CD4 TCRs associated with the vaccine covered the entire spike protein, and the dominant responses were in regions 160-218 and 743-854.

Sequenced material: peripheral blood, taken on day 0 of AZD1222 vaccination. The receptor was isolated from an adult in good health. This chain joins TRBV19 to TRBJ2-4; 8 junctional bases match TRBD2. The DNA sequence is TGTGCCAGTAGTATGGCTCCCGGGACTAGAAACATTCAGTACTTC. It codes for CASSMAPGTRNIQYF.